A selection of T cell receptor beta chains follows, all from one sample in a study of blood T cell repertoires in COVID-19. TCRdb's table, derived via immunoSEQ multiplex PCR, lists solely in-frame clones and lacks some. The repertoire includes more than 400,000 clones, roughly 88% of them detected once, and roughly 3.2% sits in the top ten. Sequencing used peripheral blood. The origin of the receptors is a human donor in a cohort sampled during active COVID-19. The CDR3 runs from the conserved cysteine through the conserved F or W. The order of the fields is J gene, clone size, CDR3 length, D gene, V gene, CDR3 protein, CDR3 DNA. A D gene is named only where the DNA matches it firmly. Rows give clone size only sometimes, using once, few, many, or a class for an expanded clone.

J: TRBJ1-3; size: .; length: 16; D: .; V: TRBV10-1; CDR3: CASSESRFTSGNTIYF; DNA: TGCGCCAGCAGTGAGTCCAGGTTCACCTCTGGAAACACCATATATTTT
J: TRBJ2-7; size: .; length: 16; D: TRBD2; V: TRBV6-2/TRBV6-3; CDR3: CASSYGEAGLGGEQYF; DNA: TGTGCCAGCAGTTACGGAGAGGCGGGACTAGGCGGCGAGCAGTACTTC
J: TRBJ1-1; size: .; length: 12; D: .; V: TRBV6-6; CDR3: CASSGEGTEAFF; DNA: TGTGCCAGCAGTGGGGAGGGCACTGAAGCTTTCTTT
J: TRBJ2-5; size: .; length: 16; D: TRBD2; V: TRBV10-3; CDR3: CAISESRASGGETQYF; DNA: TGTGCCATCAGTGAGTCGAGGGCTAGCGGAGGGGAGACCCAGTACTTC
J: TRBJ2-7; size: .; length: 13; D: TRBD1; V: TRBV30; CDR3: CAWGGTGDYEQYF; DNA: TGTGCCTGGGGGGGGACAGGGGACTACGAGCAGTACTTC
J: TRBJ2-7; size: .; length: 13; D: .; V: TRBV5-4; CDR3: CASSDRNSYEQYF; DNA: TGTGCCAGCAGCGACAGAAACTCCTACGAGCAGTACTTC
J: TRBJ2-3; size: .; length: 13; D: .; V: TRBV18; CDR3: CASSPDSRNTQYF; DNA: TGTGCCAGCTCACCCGACTCACGAAATACGCAGTATTTT
J: TRBJ1-5; size: .; length: 13; D: TRBD1; V: TRBV5-1; CDR3: CASSSDRDQPQHF; DNA: TGCGCCAGCAGCTCCGACAGGGATCAGCCCCAGCATTTT
J: TRBJ2-2; size: many; length: 15; D: .; V: TRBV28; CDR3: CASSSRLGGTGELFF; DNA: TGTGCCAGCAGTTCTCGACTAGGAGGGACCGGGGAGCTGTTTTTT
J: TRBJ1-1; size: .; length: 15; D: .; V: TRBV6-2/TRBV6-3; CDR3: CASSYSPRTLTEAFF; DNA: TGTGCCAGCAGTTACTCCCCCAGGACACTAACTGAAGCTTTCTTT
J: TRBJ2-3; size: few; length: 18; D: TRBD2; V: TRBV19; CDR3: CASSIQGGRGPITDTQYF; DNA: TGTGCCAGTAGTATCCAGGGCGGGAGGGGACCGATCACAGATACGCAGTATTTT
J: TRBJ1-3; size: once; length: 16; D: TRBD1; V: TRBV19; CDR3: CASRPGQGAQPNTIYF; DNA: TGTGCCAGTAGGCCGGGACAGGGGGCGCAGCCAAACACCATATATTTT
J: TRBJ2-7; size: .; length: 14; D: .; V: TRBV28; CDR3: CASSGRGLTYEQYF; DNA: TGTGCCAGCAGCGGAAGGGGTTTAACCTACGAGCAGTACTTC
J: TRBJ2-1; size: .; length: 15; D: .; V: TRBV2; CDR3: CASSERQIRGNEQFF; DNA: TGTGCCAGCAGTGAAAGGCAGATAAGGGGGAATGAGCAGTTCTTC
J: TRBJ1-1; size: .; length: 14; D: .; V: TRBV5-6; CDR3: CASSIQGMNTEAFF; DNA: TGTGCCAGCAGCATACAGGGTATGAACACTGAAGCTTTCTTT
J: TRBJ1-5; size: few; length: 16; D: TRBD1; V: TRBV5-8; CDR3: CASSFATGDSVGPQHF; DNA: TGTGCCAGCAGCTTCGCCACAGGGGACTCTGTGGGGCCCCAGCATTTT
J: TRBJ2-1; size: .; length: 15; D: TRBD2; V: TRBV5-1; CDR3: CASSRTSGNFNEQFF; DNA: TGCGCCAGCAGCCGGACTAGCGGAAATTTCAATGAGCAGTTCTTC
J: TRBJ2-2; size: few; length: 14; D: .; V: TRBV19; CDR3: CASSIDRFTGELFF; DNA: TGTGCCAGTAGTATCGACAGGTTCACCGGGGAGCTGTTTTTT
J: TRBJ1-1; size: .; length: 9; D: TRBD1; V: TRBV29-1; CDR3: CSVSGTGSW; DNA: TGCAGCGTCAGCGGGACAGGTTCCTGG
J: TRBJ2-1; size: .; length: 15; D: .; V: TRBV7-8; CDR3: CASSQTRLSNNEQFF; DNA: TGTGCCAGCAGCCAGACTAGATTATCAAACAATGAGCAGTTCTTC
J: TRBJ2-3; size: .; length: 16; D: TRBD2; V: TRBV5-1; CDR3: CASSLNAGVGTDTQYF; DNA: TGCGCCAGCAGCTTGAACGCGGGAGTAGGCACAGATACGCAGTATTTT
J: TRBJ1-4; size: .; length: 15; D: TRBD1; V: TRBV27; CDR3: CASSSLRGYKEKLFF; DNA: TGTGCCAGCAGTTCCCTCAGGGGGTACAAAGAAAAACTGTTTTTT
J: TRBJ2-1; size: .; length: 11; D: .; V: TRBV12-3/TRBV12-4; CDR3: CASSPRNEQFF; DNA: TGTGCCAGCAGTCCCAGGAATGAGCAGTTCTTC
J: TRBJ2-6; size: .; length: 18; D: TRBD1; V: TRBV5-1; CDR3: CASSSDITGANGANVLTF; DNA: TGCGCCAGCAGCTCGGATATTACAGGGGCAAACGGGGCCAACGTCCTGACTTTC
J: TRBJ2-1; size: .; length: 15; D: TRBD2; V: TRBV11-2; CDR3: CASSLGTSGYNEQFF; DNA: TGTGCCAGCAGCCTCGGGACTAGCGGGTACAATGAGCAGTTCTTC
J: TRBJ2-1; size: .; length: 12; D: .; V: TRBV27; CDR3: CASSFRGNEQFF; DNA: TGTGCCAGCAGTTTTCGAGGGAATGAGCAGTTCTTC
J: TRBJ2-7; size: .; length: 14; D: .; V: TRBV6-5; CDR3: CASSPPGRAGEQYF; DNA: TGTGCCAGCTCACCCCCGGGCAGGGCCGGGGAGCAGTACTTC
J: TRBJ1-2; size: once; length: 13; D: .; V: TRBV18; CDR3: CASSPRADYGYTF; DNA: TGTGCCAGCTCACCGCGGGCAGATTATGGCTACACCTTC
J: TRBJ2-3; size: .; length: 15; D: .; V: TRBV3-1/TRBV3-2; CDR3: CASSQTPGDTDTQYF; DNA: TGTGCCAGCAGCCAAACTCCAGGGGACACAGATACGCAGTATTTT
J: TRBJ1-5; size: .; length: 14; D: .; V: TRBV6-4; CDR3: CAISELRAHQPQHF; DNA: TGTGCCATTTCCGAACTGAGGGCCCATCAGCCCCAGCATTTT
J: TRBJ2-5; size: .; length: 15; D: TRBD2; V: TRBV6-1; CDR3: CASSDTSGEWETQYF; DNA: TGTGCCAGCAGTGACACTAGCGGGGAGTGGGAGACCCAGTACTTC
J: TRBJ2-1; size: .; length: 15; D: TRBD2; V: TRBV14; CDR3: CASSLKLAGYNEQFF; DNA: TGTGCCAGCAGCCTCAAACTAGCGGGATACAATGAGCAGTTCTTC
J: TRBJ1-1; size: once; length: 14; D: .; V: TRBV2; CDR3: CASSARREDTEAFF; DNA: TGTGCCAGCAGTGCCCGAAGGGAGGACACTGAAGCTTTCTTT
J: TRBJ2-7; size: .; length: 14; D: .; V: TRBV10-2; CDR3: CASRGARDSYEQYF; DNA: TGCGCCAGCAGGGGGGCCCGGGACTCCTACGAGCAGTACTTC
J: TRBJ1-2; size: .; length: 14; D: .; V: TRBV19; CDR3: CASMSRGANYGYTF; DNA: TGTGCCAGTATGAGTAGGGGCGCTAACTATGGCTACACCTTC
J: TRBJ1-5; size: .; length: 17; D: .; V: TRBV19; CDR3: CASSTPRGGDRNQPQHF; DNA: TGTGCCAGTAGTACCCCGCGGGGGGGGGATCGGAATCAGCCCCAGCATTTT
J: TRBJ2-1; size: .; length: 16; D: TRBD2; V: TRBV5-8; CDR3: CASRGTSGPSYNEQFF; DNA: TGTGCCAGCAGAGGGACTAGCGGGCCCTCCTACAATGAGCAGTTCTTC
J: TRBJ1-1; size: .; length: 16; D: .; V: TRBV19; CDR3: CASSIGKRNMNTEAFF; DNA: TGTGCCAGTAGTATAGGTAAGAGAAATATGAACACTGAAGCTTTCTTT
J: TRBJ1-1; size: .; length: 14; D: .; V: TRBV2; CDR3: CASSEDSANTEAFF; DNA: TGTGCCAGCAGTGAGGACAGTGCGAACACTGAAGCTTTCTTT
J: TRBJ1-5; size: few; length: 15; D: .; V: TRBV5-5; CDR3: CASSLEGSLNQPQHF; DNA: TGTGCCAGCAGCTTGGAGGGGTCTCTCAATCAGCCCCAGCATTTT
J: TRBJ2-7; size: .; length: 15; D: TRBD1; V: TRBV9; CDR3: CASSVGQGSRYEQYF; DNA: TGTGCCAGCAGCGTCGGACAGGGAAGTAGGTACGAGCAGTACTTC
J: TRBJ1-2; size: .; length: 14; D: TRBD1; V: TRBV6-5; CDR3: CASSYGQANYGYTF; DNA: TGTGCCAGCAGTTACGGACAGGCCAACTATGGCTACACCTTC
J: TRBJ2-5; size: .; length: 13; D: TRBD1; V: TRBV14; CDR3: CASAGTVFETQYF; DNA: TGTGCCAGCGCCGGGACAGTCTTCGAGACCCAGTACTTC
J: TRBJ1-5; size: .; length: 14; D: .; V: TRBV30; CDR3: CAGGSADSNQPQHF; DNA: TGTGCCGGTGGGTCAGCGGATAGCAATCAGCCCCAGCATTTT
J: TRBJ2-5; size: .; length: 17; D: TRBD1; V: TRBV7-8; CDR3: CASSVYSGQGVQETQYF; DNA: TGTGCCAGCAGCGTCTACTCGGGACAGGGGGTTCAAGAGACCCAGTACTTC
J: TRBJ2-7; size: .; length: 16; D: .; V: TRBV24-1; CDR3: CATSGQERGGRDEQYF; DNA: TGTGCCACCAGTGGGCAGGAGAGGGGAGGTCGGGACGAGCAGTACTTC
J: TRBJ1-4; size: .; length: 17; D: .; V: TRBV5-1; CDR3: CASSSTPTGLVGEKLFF; DNA: TGCGCCAGCAGCTCCACCCCGACAGGACTAGTTGGGGAAAAACTGTTTTTT
J: TRBJ2-5; size: .; length: 13; D: .; V: TRBV7-9; CDR3: CASSYGIQENQYF; DNA: TGTGCCAGCAGTTACGGGATACAAGAGAACCAGTACTTC
J: TRBJ2-2; size: .; length: 19; D: TRBD1; V: TRBV18; CDR3: CASSHEVSRDRAQTGELFF; DNA: TGTGCCAGCTCACATGAGGTTTCCCGGGACAGGGCTCAAACCGGGGAGCTGTTTTTT
J: TRBJ2-3; size: .; length: 17; D: TRBD1; V: TRBV9; CDR3: CASSVTGTGISTDTQYF; DNA: TGTGCCAGCAGCGTGACCGGGACAGGGATTAGCACAGATACGCAGTATTTT